The clone carrying this TCR beta chain has a handful of counts. Its antigen is still unknown. This sample includes further DNA sequences coding for the same CDR3. The sample originates from a study of STAT5B mutations in CD4+ large granular lymphocyte leukemia. General study points: TRBV06-family usage was enriched in top patient clones (8/27) versus controls (2/35).

This CDR3 region has 14 residues. The germline V gene encodes CDR1 ENHRY and CDR2 SYGVKD. V lost 6 bases, J lost 3 bases, and 4 bases stayed unmatched. Using immunoSEQ multiplex PCR, the repertoire was profiled, and TCRdb retains in-frame clones only, with some absent. The sample records about 30,000 clones, about 85% being singletons. The rearrangement links TRBV10-3 to TRBJ2-7, with 11 positions matching TRBD2. Sequencing used CD4+ T cells from blood buffy coats. The sequence was obtained from a human donor in good health. Here the CDR3 reads CAISGTSGSYEQYF. DNA for the CDR3: TGTGCCATCAGCGGGACTAGCGGAAGCTACGAGCAGTACTTC.